These T cell receptor beta chains were read from a single sample in a study of T cell responses to AZD1222 COVID-19 vaccine. Profiling relied on immunoSEQ multiplex PCR, and the TCRdb table lists in-frame clones only, not all of them. The data hold about 110,000 clones, with 80% to 90% observed a single time. The sample was peripheral blood, taken on day 0 of AZD1222 vaccination. The receptors here all came from an adult in good health. Both conserved end residues are part of each CDR3. Fields, in order: D gene, clone size, V gene, J gene, CDR3 DNA, CDR3 protein. The D gene is left open where the match is weak. A clone size is listed for some rows: how often the clone was seen (once, few, many), or a class if it is expanded.

d_call: TRBD2; clone_size: NA; v_call: TRBV5-1; j_call: TRBJ2-1; cdr3_nt: TGCGCCAGCAGCTTGGAGACTAGCGGGTTGGAGCAGTTCTTC; cdr3_aa: CASSLETSGLEQFF
d_call: NA; clone_size: NA; v_call: TRBV12-3/TRBV12-4; j_call: TRBJ2-5; cdr3_nt: TGTGCCAGCAGGACTCGGGGGAGCGAGACCCAGTACTTC; cdr3_aa: CASRTRGSETQYF
d_call: NA; clone_size: NA; v_call: TRBV30; j_call: TRBJ2-1; cdr3_nt: TGTGCCTGGAGTGTACTGCTCAGGGCGGGCGAGCAGTTCTTC; cdr3_aa: CAWSVLLRAGEQFF
d_call: TRBD2; clone_size: NA; v_call: TRBV14; j_call: TRBJ2-1; cdr3_nt: TGTGCCAGCAGCCAAGATGGAAGCTGGAGCGGGAGACACAATGAGCAGTTCTTC; cdr3_aa: CASSQDGSWSGRHNEQFF
d_call: NA; clone_size: few; v_call: TRBV7-9; j_call: TRBJ2-7; cdr3_nt: TGTGCCAGCAGATCCGGGGGGCACCCACCGCTTGAGCAGTACTTC; cdr3_aa: CASRSGGHPPLEQYF
d_call: TRBD2; clone_size: NA; v_call: TRBV5-1; j_call: TRBJ2-7; cdr3_nt: TGCGCCAGCAGCCTAACCGGGACTAGCGGGACCGAGCAGTACTTC; cdr3_aa: CASSLTGTSGTEQYF
d_call: NA; clone_size: few; v_call: TRBV12-3/TRBV12-4; j_call: TRBJ1-2; cdr3_nt: TGTGCCAGCAGTCCTCTTATGGCAGGGCGCTACACCTTC; cdr3_aa: CASSPLMAGRYTF
d_call: NA; clone_size: NA; v_call: TRBV18; j_call: TRBJ2-2; cdr3_nt: TGTGCCAGCTCACCGCAGGAGAACACCGGGGAGCTGTTTTTT; cdr3_aa: CASSPQENTGELFF
d_call: TRBD1; clone_size: NA; v_call: TRBV28; j_call: TRBJ2-7; cdr3_nt: TGTGCCAGCAGTCTAAGGACAGGGCTGCTTAAAATTTTGTACTACGAGCAGTACTTC; cdr3_aa: CASSLRTGLLKILYYEQYF
d_call: TRBD1; clone_size: NA; v_call: TRBV5-1; j_call: TRBJ2-3; cdr3_nt: TGCGCCAGCAGCCTCGGACAGGCGTACACAGATACGCAGTATTTT; cdr3_aa: CASSLGQAYTDTQYF
d_call: TRBD2; clone_size: NA; v_call: TRBV9; j_call: TRBJ2-7; cdr3_nt: TGTGCCAGCGGCGGGGATAGCGGGACTCGGCAGTACTTC; cdr3_aa: CASGGDSGTRQYF
d_call: TRBD2; clone_size: NA; v_call: TRBV4-2; j_call: TRBJ2-2; cdr3_nt: TGTGCCAGCAGCCAAGATCTGGCGGGAGTGGGCGGGGAGCTGTTTTTT; cdr3_aa: CASSQDLAGVGGELFF
d_call: NA; clone_size: NA; v_call: TRBV7-2; j_call: TRBJ1-4; cdr3_nt: TGTGCCAGCAGCTTAGGGGTAGGGGGTCTTGAAAAACTGTTTTTT; cdr3_aa: CASSLGVGGLEKLFF
d_call: NA; clone_size: NA; v_call: TRBV9; j_call: TRBJ1-5; cdr3_nt: TGTGCCAGCAGCGTAGACCCTGGGGTGGGGAAGCCCCAGCATTTT; cdr3_aa: CASSVDPGVGKPQHF
d_call: NA; clone_size: NA; v_call: TRBV14; j_call: TRBJ2-1; cdr3_nt: TGTGCCAGCAGCCAAGATTGGCAAGCAAAACAGTTCTTC; cdr3_aa: CASSQDWQAKQFF
d_call: TRBD2; clone_size: NA; v_call: TRBV2; j_call: TRBJ2-1; cdr3_nt: TGTGCCAGCCGGGACGGGGGACGGGAGGGCCATGAGCAGTTCTTC; cdr3_aa: CASRDGGREGHEQFF
d_call: NA; clone_size: NA; v_call: TRBV7-2; j_call: TRBJ1-5; cdr3_nt: TGTGCCAGCAGCCCCCAACTAGTCACAGGGAATCAGCCCCAGCATTTT; cdr3_aa: CASSPQLVTGNQPQHF
d_call: NA; clone_size: NA; v_call: TRBV27; j_call: TRBJ1-2; cdr3_nt: TGTGCCAGCAGTTACCGAGGGTTTGGGCTGTATGGCTACACCTTC; cdr3_aa: CASSYRGFGLYGYTF
d_call: TRBD2; clone_size: NA; v_call: TRBV6-2/TRBV6-3; j_call: TRBJ2-7; cdr3_nt: TGTGCCAGCAGCCCTGGGACTAGCGGACCCCTCGAGCAGTACTTC; cdr3_aa: CASSPGTSGPLEQYF
d_call: NA; clone_size: NA; v_call: TRBV5-1; j_call: TRBJ1-1; cdr3_nt: TGCGCCAGCAGCTTGGAGGCGGTGAACACTGAAGCTTTCTTT; cdr3_aa: CASSLEAVNTEAFF
d_call: TRBD1; clone_size: NA; v_call: TRBV5-1; j_call: TRBJ2-7; cdr3_nt: TGCGCCAGCACCCAACAGGGGGCGGGCTACGAGCAGTACTTC; cdr3_aa: CASTQQGAGYEQYF
d_call: NA; clone_size: once; v_call: TRBV2; j_call: TRBJ2-3; cdr3_nt: TGTGCCAGCGCCTGGGTTGGACTCGGAGGGGGCACAGATACGCAGTATTTT; cdr3_aa: CASAWVGLGGGTDTQYF
d_call: TRBD1; clone_size: once; v_call: TRBV6-5; j_call: TRBJ1-2; cdr3_nt: TGTGCCAGCAGTTACCAGCCTGGACAGGGTCCTTATGGCTACACCTTC; cdr3_aa: CASSYQPGQGPYGYTF
d_call: TRBD1; clone_size: few; v_call: TRBV28; j_call: TRBJ2-7; cdr3_nt: TGTGCCAGCAGCTTCATATGGACAGGTAACTACGAGCAGTACTTC; cdr3_aa: CASSFIWTGNYEQYF
d_call: NA; clone_size: NA; v_call: TRBV3-1/TRBV3-2; j_call: TRBJ1-5; cdr3_nt: TGTGCCAGCAGCCGTAGTCGCGCAGATCAGCCCCAGCATTTT; cdr3_aa: CASSRSRADQPQHF
d_call: NA; clone_size: NA; v_call: TRBV19; j_call: TRBJ2-3; cdr3_nt: TGTGCCAGTAGTCGGGACCATGCGGGCACAGATACGCAGTATTTT; cdr3_aa: CASSRDHAGTDTQYF
d_call: NA; clone_size: few; v_call: TRBV6-4; j_call: TRBJ2-3; cdr3_nt: TGTGCCAGCAGTGTACAACCAACGGATACGCAGTATTTT; cdr3_aa: CASSVQPTDTQYF
d_call: NA; clone_size: NA; v_call: TRBV3-1/TRBV3-2; j_call: TRBJ1-1; cdr3_nt: TGTGCCAGCAGCCATAACGAGAACACTGAAGCTTTCTTT; cdr3_aa: CASSHNENTEAFF
d_call: TRBD1; clone_size: NA; v_call: TRBV27; j_call: TRBJ2-2; cdr3_nt: TGTGCCAGCAGTTTGCTGGGACAGGGGCTTTTCGGCGGGGAGCTGTTTTTT; cdr3_aa: CASSLLGQGLFGGELFF
d_call: TRBD1; clone_size: NA; v_call: TRBV28; j_call: TRBJ2-2; cdr3_nt: TGTGCCAGCACTACAGGGGGCGCGAACACCGGGGAGCTGTTTTTT; cdr3_aa: CASTTGGANTGELFF
d_call: NA; clone_size: NA; v_call: TRBV19; j_call: TRBJ1-3; cdr3_nt: TGTGCCAGTAACGACAGATCTGGAAACACCATATATTTT; cdr3_aa: CASNDRSGNTIYF
d_call: NA; clone_size: NA; v_call: TRBV6-4; j_call: TRBJ1-2; cdr3_nt: TGTGCCAGCCTCATGGGAGCGGGGCACGGCTACACCTTC; cdr3_aa: CASLMGAGHGYTF
d_call: NA; clone_size: NA; v_call: TRBV5-6; j_call: TRBJ1-5; cdr3_nt: TGTGCCAGCAGCCTGCGGGACACCTTTTCTGTATTTCAGCCCCAGCATTTT; cdr3_aa: CASSLRDTFSVFQPQHF
d_call: TRBD2; clone_size: NA; v_call: TRBV7-2; j_call: TRBJ2-1; cdr3_nt: TGTGCCAGCAGCTTAAACCGGGAGGGAAGTCTGTTCTTC; cdr3_aa: CASSLNREGSLFF
d_call: NA; clone_size: NA; v_call: TRBV7-2; j_call: TRBJ2-2; cdr3_nt: TGTGCCAGCAGCTCGAGCGTATGGCAGGGTTCGGACACCGGGGAGCTGTTTTTT; cdr3_aa: CASSSSVWQGSDTGELFF
d_call: NA; clone_size: NA; v_call: TRBV11-3; j_call: TRBJ1-1; cdr3_nt: TGTGCCAGCAGCTTAGATTTGGCTCTTGAAGCTTTCTTT; cdr3_aa: CASSLDLALEAFF
d_call: TRBD1; clone_size: few; v_call: TRBV3-1/TRBV3-2; j_call: TRBJ2-7; cdr3_nt: TGTGCCAGCAGCCATCCGAGGGGGCTCCACGTCGAGCAGTACTTC; cdr3_aa: CASSHPRGLHVEQYF
d_call: NA; clone_size: NA; v_call: TRBV11-1; j_call: TRBJ2-1; cdr3_nt: TGTGCCAGCAGCTTATCGCTACTTAGCTCCTACAATGAGCAGTTCTTC; cdr3_aa: CASSLSLLSSYNEQFF
d_call: NA; clone_size: NA; v_call: TRBV2; j_call: TRBJ1-1; cdr3_nt: TGTGCCAGCAGTGGGGGGGTTTTAGGCACTGAAGCTTTCTTT; cdr3_aa: CASSGGVLGTEAFF
d_call: NA; clone_size: NA; v_call: TRBV6-5; j_call: TRBJ1-5; cdr3_nt: TGTGCCAGCAGTTACTCCCAGGGTAGCAATCAGCCCCAGCATTTT; cdr3_aa: CASSYSQGSNQPQHF
d_call: TRBD2; clone_size: NA; v_call: TRBV11-2; j_call: TRBJ2-7; cdr3_nt: TGTGCCAGCAGCTTCGGGACTAGCGGGAGGCCGCAGTACTTC; cdr3_aa: CASSFGTSGRPQYF
d_call: NA; clone_size: once; v_call: TRBV19; j_call: TRBJ1-5; cdr3_nt: TGTGCCAGTGGAGGTAGCAATCAGCCCCAGCATTTT; cdr3_aa: CASGGSNQPQHF
d_call: NA; clone_size: NA; v_call: TRBV7-3; j_call: TRBJ2-6; cdr3_nt: TGTGCCAGCAGCTCACGGGGCTCTGGGGCCAACGTCCTGACTTTC; cdr3_aa: CASSSRGSGANVLTF
d_call: TRBD2; clone_size: NA; v_call: TRBV5-1; j_call: TRBJ2-1; cdr3_nt: TGCGCCAGCAGCTTGGCCGGCGCTGGACTAGCGGGAGCCAATGAGCAGTTCTTC; cdr3_aa: CASSLAGAGLAGANEQFF
d_call: NA; clone_size: few; v_call: TRBV12-3/TRBV12-4; j_call: TRBJ2-1; cdr3_nt: TGTGCCAGCAGCCTCGGACTTGACAATGAGCAGTTCTTC; cdr3_aa: CASSLGLDNEQFF
d_call: NA; clone_size: NA; v_call: TRBV12-5; j_call: TRBJ1-5; cdr3_nt: TGTGCTAGTGGACGGGGGGAACAGCCCCAGCATTTT; cdr3_aa: CASGRGEQPQHF
d_call: TRBD2; clone_size: NA; v_call: TRBV2; j_call: TRBJ2-7; cdr3_nt: TGTGCCAGCAGCTCTACTAGCGGCCTTAACGAGCAGTACTTC; cdr3_aa: CASSSTSGLNEQYF
d_call: NA; clone_size: NA; v_call: TRBV7-3; j_call: TRBJ1-4; cdr3_nt: TGTGCCAGCAGCCAAAACGCAGGGGCCGGGAAACTGTTTTTT; cdr3_aa: CASSQNAGAGKLFF
d_call: NA; clone_size: NA; v_call: TRBV28; j_call: TRBJ2-7; cdr3_nt: TGTGCCAGCAGTTTATTCCGCCCCCGGCCCTCCTACGAGCAGTACTTC; cdr3_aa: CASSLFRPRPSYEQYF
d_call: NA; clone_size: once; v_call: TRBV7-2; j_call: TRBJ1-5; cdr3_nt: TGTGCCAGCAGCTTACAGGCCAATCAGCCCCAGCATTTT; cdr3_aa: CASSLQANQPQHF
d_call: TRBD2; clone_size: NA; v_call: TRBV2; j_call: TRBJ2-2; cdr3_nt: TGTGCCAGCAGTTTAAGGGAGGGGACCGGGGAGCTGTTTTTT; cdr3_aa: CASSLREGTGELFF
d_call: TRBD1; clone_size: NA; v_call: TRBV6-5; j_call: TRBJ1-2; cdr3_nt: TGTGCCAGCAGGACGACAGGGACTTCTGGCTACACCTTC; cdr3_aa: CASRTTGTSGYTF
d_call: NA; clone_size: NA; v_call: TRBV3-1/TRBV3-2; j_call: TRBJ2-7; cdr3_nt: TGTGCCAGCAGCCTCGACAGCTCCTACGAGCAGTACTTC; cdr3_aa: CASSLDSSYEQYF